This TCR beta chain was recovered during a study of blood T cell repertoires in COVID-19 (dated by TCRdb to about 2020). About the full investigation: The collaborator samples originated in the United States, Italy and Spain and spanned the acute and convalescent phases of COVID-19. The repertoires were made available in a free public database intended to serve as a resource for research on the immune response to SARS-CoV-2. The material from the prospective study consisted of cDNA or gDNA derived from T cells, B-cell-depleted T cells, or PBMCs. Where HLA class I and class II types were available, the types were taken from metadata supplied by the sample provider, not from assay-based typing. Samples came from the ongoing ImmuneRACE study (first 160 participants) plus 1,254 subjects from 6 global collaborators. The sample metadata nearly always contained a de-identified subject ID, COVID-19 status, age in years and sex. Deeply sampled blood TCRbeta repertoires from subjects exposed to, actively infected with, or recovered from COVID-19 were included in the dataset. Study-wide conclusions, independent of this receptor: The quantity of clinical and demographic metadata differed by source and by participant and was supplied without curation.

Concerning this clone itself: This clone's antigen is unknown. The sample holds no much larger clone one base away, and base qualities are not on file.

TCRbeta CDR3 regions were amplified from genomic DNA using the immunoSEQ Assay, a bias-controlled multiplex PCR. The study's own analysis went as follows. Nucleated cell counts per sample were estimated from amplification of reference gene primers within the assay. To quantify the absolute abundance of each unique TCRbeta CDR3 rearrangement, sequence reads were collapsed and filtered. For each sample, productive Simpson clonality was calculated by taking the square root of Simpson's diversity index across productive rearrangements. What TCRdb holds here is the immuneACCESS table cut down to in-frame rearrangements. Part of the clones is not present; checked against another copy, under half of the missing clones reflect an unresolved V gene, and the others are unexplained. V, J and clone size derive from that table, while D and trimming were established from the DNA sequence. The sample profile shows roughly 200,000 clones; 87% of them were found once. The top ten clones comprise about 22% of the sample.

Whole blood was collected in K2EDTA tubes by collaborating institutions according to the institutions' own protocols. For TCRbeta analysis, collaborators shipped samples in one of three forms: frozen whole blood, isolated PBMCs, or DNA extracted from either of those sample types. The germline V and J ends show losses of 2 bases and 3 bases respectively, and no gene match explains 7 bases of the junction. The CDR3, from cysteine to phenylalanine, totals 17 residues. The sequence is cut down to CDR3 DNA, 51 bases in frame from base 1. Taken from the germline V gene, the CDR1 and CDR2 loops are SGHRS and YFSETQ.

The source of this sequence is a man aged 60 to 75 with active or convalescent COVID-19. The rearrangement joined TRBV5-1 to TRBJ2-3, with 12 junctional bases fitting TRBD2. The material sequenced was peripheral blood. At the DNA level, the sequence is TGCGCCAGCAGCTTATTGCCCGGACTAGCGGGGACAGATACGCAGTATTTT. Its protein is CASSLLPGLAGTDTQYF.